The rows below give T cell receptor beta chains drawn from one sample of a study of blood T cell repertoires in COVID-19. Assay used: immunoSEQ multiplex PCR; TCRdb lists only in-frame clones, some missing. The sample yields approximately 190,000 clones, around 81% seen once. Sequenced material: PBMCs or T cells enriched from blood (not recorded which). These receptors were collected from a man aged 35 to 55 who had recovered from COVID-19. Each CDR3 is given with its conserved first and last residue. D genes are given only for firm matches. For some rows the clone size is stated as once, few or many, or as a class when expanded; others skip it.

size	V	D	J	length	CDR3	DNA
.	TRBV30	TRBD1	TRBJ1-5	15	CAWSDRVGSNQPQHF	TGTGCCTGGAGCGACAGGGTGGGAAGCAATCAGCCCCAGCATTTT
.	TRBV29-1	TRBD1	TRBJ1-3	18	CSVYEKGTGGGSGNTIYF	TGCAGCGTTTACGAAAAGGGTACAGGGGGCGGCTCTGGAAACACCATATATTTT
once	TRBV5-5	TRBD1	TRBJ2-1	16	CASSLRAGQGNAEQFF	TGTGCCAGCAGCCTCCGGGCGGGACAGGGCAATGCTGAGCAGTTCTTC
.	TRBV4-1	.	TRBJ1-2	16	CASSRNSQGPNYGYTF	TGCGCCAGCAGCCGGAACTCACAGGGCCCTAACTATGGCTACACCTTC
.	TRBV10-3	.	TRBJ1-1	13	CAITTTRDTEAFF	TGTGCCATCACTACGACGAGGGACACTGAAGCTTTCTTT
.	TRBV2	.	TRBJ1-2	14	CASSVQEGNYGYTF	TGTGCCAGCAGTGTACAGGAAGGGAACTATGGCTACACCTTC
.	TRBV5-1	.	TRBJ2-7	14	CASTPHRDTYEQYF	TGCGCCAGCACACCTCACAGGGATACCTACGAGCAGTACTTC
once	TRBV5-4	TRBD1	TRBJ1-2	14	CASSTGQGAGGYTF	TGTGCCAGCAGCACGGGACAGGGGGCGGGAGGCTACACCTTC
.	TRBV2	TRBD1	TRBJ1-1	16	CASSEARNRGLTEAFF	TGTGCCAGCAGTGAAGCGAGGAACAGGGGTCTAACTGAAGCTTTCTTT
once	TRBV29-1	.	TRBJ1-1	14	CSARRTGINTEAFF	TGCAGCGCCCGGCGAACGGGGATAAATACTGAAGCTTTCTTT
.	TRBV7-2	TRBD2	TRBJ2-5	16	CASRKGLAGGRETQYF	TGTGCCAGCAGGAAGGGACTAGCGGGGGGCCGAGAGACCCAGTACTTC
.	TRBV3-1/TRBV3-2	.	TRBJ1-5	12	CASSLANQPQHF	TGTGCCAGCAGCCTAGCAAATCAGCCCCAGCATTTT
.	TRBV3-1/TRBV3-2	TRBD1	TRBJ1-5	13	CASKGQGNQPQHF	TGTGCCAGCAAAGGACAGGGGAATCAGCCCCAGCATTTT
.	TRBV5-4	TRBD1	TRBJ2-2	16	CASSLTGTGNTGELFF	TGTGCCAGCAGCTTGACAGGGACAGGGAACACCGGGGAGCTGTTTTTT
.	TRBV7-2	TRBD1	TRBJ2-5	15	CASSFWTGPQETQYF	TGTGCCAGCAGCTTTTGGACAGGGCCTCAAGAGACCCAGTACTTC
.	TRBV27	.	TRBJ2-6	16	CASSLSILYGANVLTF	TGTGCCAGCAGTTTATCCATCCTCTATGGGGCCAACGTCCTGACTTTC
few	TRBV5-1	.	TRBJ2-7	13	CASSLVDKYEQYF	TGCGCCAGCAGCTTGGTGGACAAGTACGAGCAGTACTTC
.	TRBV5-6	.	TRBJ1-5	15	CASSLTQGSNQPQHF	TGTGCCAGCAGCTTGACACAGGGAAGCAATCAGCCCCAGCATTTT
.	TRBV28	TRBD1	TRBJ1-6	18	CASSPPWTGDFWDSPLHF	TGTGCCAGCAGTCCTCCGTGGACAGGGGATTTCTGGGATTCACCCCTCCACTTT
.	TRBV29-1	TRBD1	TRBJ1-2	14	CSVEKTGGDYGYTF	TGCAGCGTTGAAAAGACAGGGGGAGACTATGGCTACACCTTC
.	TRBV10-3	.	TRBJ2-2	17	CAISALLVGSGTGELFF	TGTGCCATCAGTGCGTTATTAGTGGGGAGCGGGACCGGGGAGCTGTTTTTT
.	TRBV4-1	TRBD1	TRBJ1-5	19	CASSRTSRGGQGSNQPQHF	TGCGCCAGCAGCCGAACTTCCAGGGGGGGACAGGGTAGCAATCAGCCCCAGCATTTT
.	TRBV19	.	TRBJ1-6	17	CASSTPGTARYNSPLHF	TGTGCCAGTAGTACCCCAGGAACGGCTCGCTATAATTCACCCCTCCACTTT
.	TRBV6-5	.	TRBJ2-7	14	CASRTGDSSYEQYF	TGTGCCAGCAGGACGGGGGACTCCTCCTACGAGCAGTACTTC
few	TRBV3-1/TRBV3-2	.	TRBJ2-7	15	CASSQGAGTVSEQYF	TGTGCCAGCAGCCAAGGGGCGGGTACGGTGTCCGAGCAGTACTTC
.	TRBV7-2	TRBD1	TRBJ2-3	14	CASSPASGTGTQYF	TGTGCCAGCAGTCCAGCGAGCGGGACAGGGACGCAGTATTTT
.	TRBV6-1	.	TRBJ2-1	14	CASSEVQSYNEQFF	TGTGCCAGCAGTGAAGTACAGTCCTACAATGAGCAGTTCTTC
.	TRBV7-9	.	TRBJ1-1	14	CASSFREMNTEAFF	TGTGCCAGCAGCTTCAGGGAAATGAACACTGAAGCTTTCTTT
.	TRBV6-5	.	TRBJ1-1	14	CASSFDGVSTEAFF	TGTGCCAGCAGTTTCGACGGGGTTTCCACTGAAGCTTTCTTT
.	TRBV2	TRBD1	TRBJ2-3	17	CASSTTRGDRVKDTQYF	TGTGCCAGCTCAACAACAAGGGGGGACAGGGTGAAAGATACGCAGTATTTT
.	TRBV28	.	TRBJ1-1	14	CASSTQLGATEAFF	TGTGCCAGCAGCACCCAGTTAGGGGCCACTGAAGCTTTCTTT
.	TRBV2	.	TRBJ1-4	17	CASSEWRPGMANEKLFF	TGTGCCAGCAGTGAGTGGCGACCGGGGATGGCTAATGAAAAACTGTTTTTT
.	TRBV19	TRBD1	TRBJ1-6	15	CASSATRTGFSPLHF	TGTGCCAGCAGTGCCACCAGGACAGGGTTCTCACCCCTCCACTTT
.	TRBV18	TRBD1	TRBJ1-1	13	CASRQGLDTEAFF	TGTGCCAGCCGACAGGGGCTGGACACTGAAGCTTTCTTT
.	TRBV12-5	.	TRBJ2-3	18	CASGLTSGRGPSTDTQYF	TGTGCTAGTGGTTTGACCTCGGGGCGGGGGCCTAGCACAGATACGCAGTATTTT